This T cell receptor beta chain came from a study of PD-1 blockade in mismatch repair-deficient tumors (dated 2017 in TCRdb). Concerning the study at large: Between September 2013 and 2016, the trial enrolled around 91 consecutive patients with about twelve mismatch repair-deficient cancer types, every one of whom had been previously treated and was progressing. Tumor-associated T cell clones in the peripheral blood of patients responding to PD-1 blockade were tracked using deep sequencing of TCR CDR3 regions.

Concerning this clone: It lacks a known antigen. No clone much larger than this one lies a single base away; base qualities are absent. Other nucleotide sequences from this sample produce the same CDR3.

The CDR3, cysteine through phenylalanine, is 16 amino acids long. This entry keeps only the CDR3 DNA: 48 bases, framed from base 1. Germline trimming amounts to 5 bases on V and 3 bases on J, with 12 as the count of junction bases outside the gene matches. The germline V gene yields SGHAT for CDR1 and FQNNGV for CDR2. The library was prepared using the immunoSEQ multiplex PCR assay. TCRdb stores this immuneACCESS table with in-frame sequences only. Part of the clones is absent; in the studies checked, under half of the shortfall reflects unresolved V genes, and no reason is known for the rest. This sample lists about 22,000 clones; 80% to 90% were detected once. The top ten constitute approximately 17% of the sample. Mismatch repair deficiency in every enrolled patient was established by polymerase chain reaction or immunohistochemistry. TCR sequencing was performed for a few patients who responded to pembrolizumab therapy. The phase II trial prospectively tested pembrolizumab PD-1 blockade in advanced mismatch repair-deficient cancers regardless of tissue of origin. Peripheral blood T cell samples were collected serially, before PD-1 blockade began and at several time points afterward. Blood sampling times were reported as weeks after the first pembrolizumab dose.

What the authors observed across the whole study: Tumor-resident clones, often undetectable in blood before treatment, expanded rapidly after pembrolizumab and then contracted, generally before radiologic responses.

The receptor was derived from an adult with mismatch repair-deficient cancer. Here the sequenced sample was peripheral blood, taken 2 weeks after starting pembrolizumab. This sequence uses TRBV11-2 and TRBJ2-7, with 8 bases matching TRBD1. CDR3 protein: CASSLGGGQGFYEQYF. The nucleotides are TGTGCCAGCAGCCTAGGGGGAGGACAGGGATTCTACGAGCAGTACTTC. With the rest looked up from the reference TRBV11-2 and TRBJ2-7 genes rather than sequenced, the full variable domain is EAGVAQSPRYKIIEKRQSVAFWCNPISGHATLYWYQQILGQGPKLLIQFQNNGVVDDSQLPKDRFSAERLKGVDSTLKIQPAKLEDSAVYLCASSLGGGQGFYEQYFGPGTRLTVT.